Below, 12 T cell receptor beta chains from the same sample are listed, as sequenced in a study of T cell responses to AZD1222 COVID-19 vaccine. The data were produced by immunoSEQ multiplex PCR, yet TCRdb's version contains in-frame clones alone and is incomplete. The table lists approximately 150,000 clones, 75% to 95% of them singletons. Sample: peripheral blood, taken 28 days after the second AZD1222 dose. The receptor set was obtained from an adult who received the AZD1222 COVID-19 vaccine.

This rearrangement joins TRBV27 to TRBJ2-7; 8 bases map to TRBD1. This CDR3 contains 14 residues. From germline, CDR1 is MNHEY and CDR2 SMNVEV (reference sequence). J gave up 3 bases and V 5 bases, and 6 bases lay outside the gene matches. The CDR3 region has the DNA TGTGCCAGCAGTCCCCGGACAGGGATCTACGAGCAGTACTTC. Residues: CASSPRTGIYEQYF.

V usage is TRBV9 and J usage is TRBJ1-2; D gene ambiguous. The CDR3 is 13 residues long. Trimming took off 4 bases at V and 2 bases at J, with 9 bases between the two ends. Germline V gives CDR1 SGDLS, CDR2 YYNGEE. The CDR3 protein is CASSRDSNYGYTF. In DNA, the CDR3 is TGTGCCAGCAGCCGGGATTCGAACTATGGCTACACCTTC.

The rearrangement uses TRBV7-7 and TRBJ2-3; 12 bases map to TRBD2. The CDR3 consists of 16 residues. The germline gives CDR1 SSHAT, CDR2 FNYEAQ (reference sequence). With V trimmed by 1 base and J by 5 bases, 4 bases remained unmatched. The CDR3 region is CASSLVTSGRLDTQYF. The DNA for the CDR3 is TGTGCCAGCAGCTTAGTGACTAGCGGGAGATTAGATACGCAGTATTTT.

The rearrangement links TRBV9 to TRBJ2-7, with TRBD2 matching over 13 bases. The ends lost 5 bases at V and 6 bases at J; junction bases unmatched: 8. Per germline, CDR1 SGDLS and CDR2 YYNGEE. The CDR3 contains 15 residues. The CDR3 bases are TGTGCCAGCAGGGGGACTAGCGGGATTGCAGGCGAGCAGTACTTC. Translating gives CASRGTSGIAGEQYF. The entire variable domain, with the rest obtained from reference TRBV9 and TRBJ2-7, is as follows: DSGVTQTPKHLITATGQRVTLRCSPRSGDLSVYWYQQSLDQGLQFLIQYYNGEERAKGNILERFSAQQFPDLHSELNLSSLELGDSALYFCASRGTSGIAGEQYFGPGTRLTVT.

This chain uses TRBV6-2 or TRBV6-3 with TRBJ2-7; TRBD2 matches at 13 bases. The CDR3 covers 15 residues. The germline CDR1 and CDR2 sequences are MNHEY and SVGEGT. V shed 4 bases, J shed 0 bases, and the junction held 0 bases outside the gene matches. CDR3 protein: CASSWTSGSSYEQYF. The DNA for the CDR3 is TGTGCCAGCAGTTGGACTAGCGGGAGCTCCTACGAGCAGTACTTC.

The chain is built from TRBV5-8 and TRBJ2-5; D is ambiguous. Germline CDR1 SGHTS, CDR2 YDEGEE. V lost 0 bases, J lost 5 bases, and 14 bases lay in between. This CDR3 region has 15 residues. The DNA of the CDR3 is TGTGCCAGCAGCTTGGAACAGCCGGTGGGGGAGACCCAGTACTTC. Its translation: CASSLEQPVGETQYF.

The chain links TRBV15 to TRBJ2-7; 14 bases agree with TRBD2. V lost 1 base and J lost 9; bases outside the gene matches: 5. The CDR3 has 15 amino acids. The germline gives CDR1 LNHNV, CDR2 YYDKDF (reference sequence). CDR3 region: CATSRVGTSGSRQYF. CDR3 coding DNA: TGTGCCACCAGCAGAGTTGGGACTAGCGGGAGTCGGCAGTACTTC.

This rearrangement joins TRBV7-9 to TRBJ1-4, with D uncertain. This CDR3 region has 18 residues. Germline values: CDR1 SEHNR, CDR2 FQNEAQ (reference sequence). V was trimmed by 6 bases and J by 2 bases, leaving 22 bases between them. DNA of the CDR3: TGTGCCAGCAGTCCAGGACGGTTACCACCCCCCACTAATGAAAAACTGTTTTTT. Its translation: CASSPGRLPPPTNEKLFF. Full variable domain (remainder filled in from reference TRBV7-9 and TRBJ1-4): DTGVSQNPRHKITKRGQNVTFRCDPISEHNRLYWYRQTLGQGPEFLTYFQNEAQLEKSRLLSDRFSAERPKGSFSTLEIQRTEQGDSAMYLCASSPGRLPPPTNEKLFFGSGTQLSVL.

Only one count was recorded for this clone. CDR3 residues: CASSYSDRLLNYGYTF. In DNA, the CDR3 is TGTGCCAGCAGTTACTCAGACAGGCTTCTTAACTATGGCTACACCTTC. V gene TRBV6-5 combines with J gene TRBJ1-2, with D tentatively TRBD1 (6 bases). The V end was cut by 0 bases, the J end by 1 base, with 12 bases between. The CDR3 extends over 16 amino acids. CDR1 and CDR2 from the germline V gene are MNHEY and SVGAGI.

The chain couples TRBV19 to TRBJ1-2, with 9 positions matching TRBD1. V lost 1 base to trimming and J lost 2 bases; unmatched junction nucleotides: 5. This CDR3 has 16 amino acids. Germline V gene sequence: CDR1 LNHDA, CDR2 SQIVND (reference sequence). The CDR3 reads CASSIAGQGTNYGYTF. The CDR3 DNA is TGTGCCAGTAGTATAGCCGGACAGGGGACCAACTATGGCTACACCTTC. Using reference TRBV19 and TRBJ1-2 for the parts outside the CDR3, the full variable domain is DGGITQSPKYLFRKEGQNVTLSCEQNLNHDAMYWYRQDPGQGLRLIYYSQIVNDFQKGDIAEGYSVSREKKESFPLTVTSAQKNPTAFYLCASSIAGQGTNYGYTFGSGTRLTVV.

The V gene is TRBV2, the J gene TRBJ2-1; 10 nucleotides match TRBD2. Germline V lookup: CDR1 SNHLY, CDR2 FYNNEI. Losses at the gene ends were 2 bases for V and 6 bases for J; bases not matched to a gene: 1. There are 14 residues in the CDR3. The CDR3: CASSELAGVNEQFF. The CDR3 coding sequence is TGTGCCAGCAGTGAACTAGCGGGAGTCAATGAGCAGTTCTTC.

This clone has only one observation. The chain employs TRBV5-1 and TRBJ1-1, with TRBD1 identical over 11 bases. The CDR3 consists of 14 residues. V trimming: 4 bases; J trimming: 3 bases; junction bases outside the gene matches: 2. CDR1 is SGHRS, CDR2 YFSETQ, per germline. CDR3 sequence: CASSRGQGDTEAFF. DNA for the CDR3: TGCGCCAGCAGCCGGGGACAGGGGGACACTGAAGCTTTCTTT.